This T cell receptor beta chain was recovered during a study of cytomegalovirus exposure and HLA in healthy donors. The overall study: In an early release, HLA-typed donors contributed 77 million or so unique TCR sequences. Caucasian-associated ancestry cluster membership applied to around 76% of some 400 genotyped donors. Study-level findings and limits: Reported findings show TCR beta sequences accurately forecast HLA-A and HLA-B alleles in most subjects. With DRB1 most and HLA-C fewest, TCR association rates differed between HLA loci in a later analysis.

This clone was picked up one time. What it binds is not known. CDR3 length: 13 amino acids. Between the trimmed V and J ends, which lost 5 bases and 8 bases, there was a span of 15 bases. Per the germline V gene, CDR1 is SGHVS and CDR2 is FQNEAQ. PCR amplification relied on 60 Vbeta primers (plus 13 Jbeta primers). Sequencing was performed with immunoSEQ multiplex PCR; in TCRdb, only in-frame clones are kept and a portion is missing. The repertoire holds some 150,000 clones, with around 80% as singletons. V and J are TRBV7-8 and TRBJ1-2; possible D gene TRBD1, 6 bases. The source of this sequence is a man aged 35-49 years in good health and CMV-seronegative. Sequencing was performed on PBMCs. The CDR3, as DNA: TGTGCCAGCAGCGTCCAGGGGCCGGGGGGCTACACCTTC. Its protein product is CASSVQGPGGYTF.